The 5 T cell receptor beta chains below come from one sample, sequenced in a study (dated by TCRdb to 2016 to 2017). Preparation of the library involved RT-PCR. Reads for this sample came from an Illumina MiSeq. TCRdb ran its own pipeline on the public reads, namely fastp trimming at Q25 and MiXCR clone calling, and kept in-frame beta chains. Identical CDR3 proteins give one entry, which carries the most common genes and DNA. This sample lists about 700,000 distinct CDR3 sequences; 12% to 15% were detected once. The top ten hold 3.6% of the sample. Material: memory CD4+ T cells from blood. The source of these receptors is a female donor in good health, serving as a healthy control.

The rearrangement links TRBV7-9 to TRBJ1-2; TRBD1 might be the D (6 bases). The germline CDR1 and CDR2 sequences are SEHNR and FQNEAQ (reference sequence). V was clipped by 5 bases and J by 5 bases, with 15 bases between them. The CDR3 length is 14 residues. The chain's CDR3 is CASSLGRQVYGYTF. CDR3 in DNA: TGTGCCAGCAGCCTAGGTCGACAGGTTTATGGCTACACCTTC.

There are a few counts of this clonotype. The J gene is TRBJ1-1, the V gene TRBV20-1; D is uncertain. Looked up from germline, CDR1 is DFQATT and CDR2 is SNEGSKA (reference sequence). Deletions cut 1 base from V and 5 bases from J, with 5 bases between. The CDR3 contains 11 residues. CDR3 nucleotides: TGCAGTGCTAGAGCTAGTACTGAAGCTTTCTTT. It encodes CSARASTEAFF.

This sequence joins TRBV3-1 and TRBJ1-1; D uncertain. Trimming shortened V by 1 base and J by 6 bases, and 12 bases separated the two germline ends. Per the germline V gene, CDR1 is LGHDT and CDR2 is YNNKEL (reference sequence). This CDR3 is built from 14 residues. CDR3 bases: TGTGCCAGCAGCCAAGGAGTATCTTTCCCTGAAGCTTTCTTT. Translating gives CASSQGVSFPEAFF.

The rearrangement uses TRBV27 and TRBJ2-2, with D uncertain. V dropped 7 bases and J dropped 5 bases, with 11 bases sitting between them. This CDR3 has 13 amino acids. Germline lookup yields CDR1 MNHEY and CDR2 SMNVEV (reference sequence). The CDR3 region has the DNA TGTGCCAGCACGTGGGTAGGGACCGGGGAGCTGTTTTTT. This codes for CASTWVGTGELFF.

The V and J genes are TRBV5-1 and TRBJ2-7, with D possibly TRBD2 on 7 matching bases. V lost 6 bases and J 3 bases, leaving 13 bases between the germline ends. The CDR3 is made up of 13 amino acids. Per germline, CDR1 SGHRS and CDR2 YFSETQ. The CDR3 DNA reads TGCGCCAGCAACGGGGGGACAAACTACGAGCAGTACTTC. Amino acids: CASNGGTNYEQYF.